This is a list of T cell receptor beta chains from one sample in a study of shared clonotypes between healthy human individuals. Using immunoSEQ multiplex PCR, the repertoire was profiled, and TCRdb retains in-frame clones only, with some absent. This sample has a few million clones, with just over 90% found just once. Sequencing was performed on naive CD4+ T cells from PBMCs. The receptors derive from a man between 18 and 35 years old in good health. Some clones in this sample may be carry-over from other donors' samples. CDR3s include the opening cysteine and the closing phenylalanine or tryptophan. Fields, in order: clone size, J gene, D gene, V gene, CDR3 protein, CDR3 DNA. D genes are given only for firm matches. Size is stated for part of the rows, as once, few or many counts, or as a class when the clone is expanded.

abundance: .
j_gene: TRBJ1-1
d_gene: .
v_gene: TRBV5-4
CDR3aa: CASSSATEAFF
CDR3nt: TGTGCCAGCAGCTCTGCAACTGAAGCTTTCTTT

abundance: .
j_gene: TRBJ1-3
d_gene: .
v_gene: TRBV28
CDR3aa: CASSTPGFYSGNTIYF
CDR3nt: TGTGCCAGCAGTACCCCAGGGTTCTACTCTGGAAACACCATATATTTT

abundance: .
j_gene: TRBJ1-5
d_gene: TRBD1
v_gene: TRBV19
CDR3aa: CASTKGADRQPQHF
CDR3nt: TGTGCCAGTACCAAGGGGGCGGATAGGCAGCCCCAGCATTTT

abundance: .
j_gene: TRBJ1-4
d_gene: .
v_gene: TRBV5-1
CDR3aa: CASSLVPDSSEKLFF
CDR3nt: TGCGCCAGCAGCTTGGTCCCCGACTCCAGTGAAAAACTGTTTTTT

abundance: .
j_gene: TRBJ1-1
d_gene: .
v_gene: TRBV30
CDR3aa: CAWSGRRVTEAFF
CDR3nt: TGTGCCTGGAGTGGTCGCAGGGTCACTGAAGCTTTCTTT

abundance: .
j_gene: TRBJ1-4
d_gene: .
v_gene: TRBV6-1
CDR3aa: CASSEVGASIEKLFF
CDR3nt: TGTGCCAGCAGTGAAGTAGGGGCCTCTATTGAAAAACTGTTTTTT

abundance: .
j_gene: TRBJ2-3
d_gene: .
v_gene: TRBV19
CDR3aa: CASSIYQPTDTQYF
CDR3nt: TGTGCCAGTAGTATCTATCAACCCACAGATACGCAGTATTTT

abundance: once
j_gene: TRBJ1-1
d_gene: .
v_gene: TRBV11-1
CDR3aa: CASSRPRPNTEAFF
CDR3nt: TGTGCCAGCAGCCGACCCCGGCCGAACACTGAAGCTTTCTTT

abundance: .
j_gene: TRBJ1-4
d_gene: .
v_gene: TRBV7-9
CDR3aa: CASSSKGGGEKLFF
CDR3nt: TGTGCCAGCAGCTCCAAGGGCGGAGGGGAAAAACTGTTTTTT

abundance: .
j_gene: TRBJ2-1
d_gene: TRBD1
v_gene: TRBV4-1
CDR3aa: CASSQDMDRAYNEQFF
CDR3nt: TGCGCCAGCAGCCAAGATATGGACAGGGCCTACAATGAGCAGTTCTTC

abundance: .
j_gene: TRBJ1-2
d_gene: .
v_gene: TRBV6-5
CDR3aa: CASSYSRGAYGYTF
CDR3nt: TGTGCCAGCAGTTACTCACGGGGGGCCTATGGCTACACCTTC

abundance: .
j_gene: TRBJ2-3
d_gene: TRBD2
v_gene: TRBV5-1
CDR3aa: CASSLGGLAGGPDTQYF
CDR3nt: TGCGCCAGCAGCTTGGGAGGACTAGCGGGAGGCCCAGATACGCAGTATTTT

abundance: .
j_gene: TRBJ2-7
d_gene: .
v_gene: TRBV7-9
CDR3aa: CASSLGTGRVYEQYF
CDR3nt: TGTGCCAGCAGCTTAGGAACAGGGAGGGTCTACGAGCAGTACTTC

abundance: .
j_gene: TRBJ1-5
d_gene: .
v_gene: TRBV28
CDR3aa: CASRGAGAHGRGQPQHF
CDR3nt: TGTGCCAGCAGGGGGGCGGGGGCCCATGGTCGTGGTCAGCCCCAGCATTTT

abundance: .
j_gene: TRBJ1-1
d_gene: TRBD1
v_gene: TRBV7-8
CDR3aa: CASSIQTGATEAFF
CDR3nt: TGTGCCAGCAGTATCCAGACAGGGGCCACTGAAGCTTTCTTT

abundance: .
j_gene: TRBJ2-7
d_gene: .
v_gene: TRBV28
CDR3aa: CASSFVAENYEQYF
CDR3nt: TGTGCCAGCAGTTTTGTCGCGGAGAACTACGAGCAGTACTTC

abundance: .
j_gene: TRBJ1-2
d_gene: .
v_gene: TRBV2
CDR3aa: CASSEGGRGNYGYTF
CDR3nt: TGTGCCAGCAGTGAAGGGGGCCGGGGTAACTATGGCTACACCTTC

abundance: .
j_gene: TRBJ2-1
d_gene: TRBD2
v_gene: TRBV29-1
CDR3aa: CSVDEGLRSYNEQFF
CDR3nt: TGCAGCGTTGATGAGGGACTACGCTCCTACAATGAGCAGTTCTTC

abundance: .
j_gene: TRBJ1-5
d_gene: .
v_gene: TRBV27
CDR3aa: CASGGGVYSNQPQHF
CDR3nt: TGTGCCAGCGGGGGCGGGGTCTATAGCAATCAGCCCCAGCATTTT

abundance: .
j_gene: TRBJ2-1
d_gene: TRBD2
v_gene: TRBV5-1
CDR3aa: CASSLTGTSEDEQFF
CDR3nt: TGCGCCAGCAGCTTGACGGGGACTAGCGAAGATGAGCAGTTCTTC

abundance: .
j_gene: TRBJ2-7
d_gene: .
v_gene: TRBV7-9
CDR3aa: CASSPSGVEQYF
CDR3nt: TGTGCCAGCAGCCCCTCAGGGGTCGAGCAGTACTTC

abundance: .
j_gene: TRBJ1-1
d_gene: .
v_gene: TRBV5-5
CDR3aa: CASSFLFSGTRGTEAFF
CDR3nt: TGTGCCAGCAGCTTTTTATTCTCCGGGACAAGGGGCACTGAAGCTTTCTTT